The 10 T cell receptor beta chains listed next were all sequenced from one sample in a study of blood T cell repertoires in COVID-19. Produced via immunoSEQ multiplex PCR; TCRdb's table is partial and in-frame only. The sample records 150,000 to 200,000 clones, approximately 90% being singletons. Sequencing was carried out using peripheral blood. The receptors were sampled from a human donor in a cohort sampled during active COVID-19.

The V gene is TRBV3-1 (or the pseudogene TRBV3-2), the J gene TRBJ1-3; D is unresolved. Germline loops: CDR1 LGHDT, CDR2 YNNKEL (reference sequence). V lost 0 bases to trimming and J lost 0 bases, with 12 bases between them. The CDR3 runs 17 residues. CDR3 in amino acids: CASSQDWAGDSGNTIYF. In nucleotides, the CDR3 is TGTGCCAGCAGCCAAGATTGGGCAGGCGACTCTGGAAACACCATATATTTT.

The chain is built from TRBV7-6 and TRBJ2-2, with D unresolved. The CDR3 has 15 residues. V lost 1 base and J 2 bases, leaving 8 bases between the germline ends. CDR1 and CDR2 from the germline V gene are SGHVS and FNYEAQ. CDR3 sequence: CASSLVAENTGELFF. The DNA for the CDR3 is TGTGCCAGCAGCTTAGTGGCAGAAAACACCGGGGAGCTGTTTTTT. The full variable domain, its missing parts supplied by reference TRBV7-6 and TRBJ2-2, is GAGVSQSPRYKVTKRGQDVALRCDPISGHVSLYWYRQALGQGPEFLTYFNYEAQQDKSGLPNDRFSAERPEGSISTLTIQRTEQRDSAMYRCASSLVAENTGELFFGEGSRLTVL.

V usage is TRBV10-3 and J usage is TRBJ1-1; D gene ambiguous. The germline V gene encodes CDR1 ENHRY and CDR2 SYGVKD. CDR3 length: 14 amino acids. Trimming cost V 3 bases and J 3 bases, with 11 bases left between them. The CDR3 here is CAISETNLDTEAFF. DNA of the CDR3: TGTGCCATCAGTGAAACGAACTTGGACACTGAAGCTTTCTTT.

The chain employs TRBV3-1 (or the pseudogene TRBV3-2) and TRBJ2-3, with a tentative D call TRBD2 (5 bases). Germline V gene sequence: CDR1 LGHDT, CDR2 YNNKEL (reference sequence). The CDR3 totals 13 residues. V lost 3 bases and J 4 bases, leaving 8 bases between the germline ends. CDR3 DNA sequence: TGTGCCAGCAGCCAGGAGGCGGCAGATACGCAGTATTTT. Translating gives CASSQEAADTQYF.

CDR3 nucleotides: TGTGCCAGCAGTGAGATTCTGACTGGGTCCGGCACTGAAGCTTTCTTT. Translating gives CASSEILTGSGTEAFF. The V gene is TRBV2, the J gene TRBJ1-1; D remains ambiguous. Trimming removed 3 bases at V and 4 bases at J, with 18 bases between. Germline assignment: CDR1 SNHLY and CDR2 FYNNEI. The CDR3 spans 16 residues. Variable domain in full (rest from reference TRBV2 and TRBJ1-1): EPEVTQTPSHQVTQMGQEVILRCVPISNHLYFYWYRQILGQKVEFLVSFYNNEISEKSEIFDDQFSVERPDGSNFTLKIRSTKLEDSAMYFCASSEILTGSGTEAFFGQGTRLTVV.

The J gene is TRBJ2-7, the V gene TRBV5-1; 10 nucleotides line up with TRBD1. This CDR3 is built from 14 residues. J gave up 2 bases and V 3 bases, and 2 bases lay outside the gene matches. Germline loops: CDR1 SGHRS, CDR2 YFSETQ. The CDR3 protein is CASSSTGGPYEQYF. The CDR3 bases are TGCGCCAGCAGCTCGACAGGGGGCCCCTACGAGCAGTACTTC.

The CDR3 loop reads CASSLGSGFDEQFF. The CDR3 DNA reads TGCGCCAGCAGCTTGGGTAGCGGGTTCGATGAGCAGTTCTTC. The genes are TRBV5-1 and TRBJ2-1, with 7 nucleotides matching TRBD2. Germline trimming cut 0 bases from V and 8 bases from J; bases unmatched to any gene: 5. This CDR3 is 14 amino acids long. The germline V gene encodes CDR1 SGHRS and CDR2 YFSETQ.

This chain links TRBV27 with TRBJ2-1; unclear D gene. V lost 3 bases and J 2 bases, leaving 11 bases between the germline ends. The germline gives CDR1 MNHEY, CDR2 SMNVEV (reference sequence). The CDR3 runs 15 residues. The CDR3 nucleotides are TGTGCCAGCAGTTTCTCGCGGAACCCCTACAATGAGCAGTTCTTC. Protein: CASSFSRNPYNEQFF.

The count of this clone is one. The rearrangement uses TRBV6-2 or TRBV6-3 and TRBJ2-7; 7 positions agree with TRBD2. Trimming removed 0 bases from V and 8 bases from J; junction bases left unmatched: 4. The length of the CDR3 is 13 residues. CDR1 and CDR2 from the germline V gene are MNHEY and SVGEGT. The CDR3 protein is CASSYSSGNKQYF. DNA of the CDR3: TGTGCCAGCAGTTACTCGAGCGGGAATAAGCAGTACTTC.

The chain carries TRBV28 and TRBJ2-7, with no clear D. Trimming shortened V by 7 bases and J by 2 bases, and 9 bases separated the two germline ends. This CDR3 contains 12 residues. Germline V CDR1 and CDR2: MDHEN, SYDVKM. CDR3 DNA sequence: TGTGCCAGCAAGGAGTCTACCTACGAGCAGTACTTC. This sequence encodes CASKESTYEQYF.